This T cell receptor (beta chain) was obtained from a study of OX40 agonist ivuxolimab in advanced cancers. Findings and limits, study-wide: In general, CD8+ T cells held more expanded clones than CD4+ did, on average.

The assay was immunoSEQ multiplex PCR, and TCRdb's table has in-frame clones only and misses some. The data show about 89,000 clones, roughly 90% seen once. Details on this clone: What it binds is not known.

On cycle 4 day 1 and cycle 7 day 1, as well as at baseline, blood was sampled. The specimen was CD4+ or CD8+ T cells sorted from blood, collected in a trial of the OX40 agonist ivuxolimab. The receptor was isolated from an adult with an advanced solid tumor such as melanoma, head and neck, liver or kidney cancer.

This CDR3 reads CASSEQGGPSEQFF. Here the CDR3 DNA reads TGTGCCAGCAGTGAACAGGGAGGACCAAGCGAGCAGTTCTTC. V and J are TRBV6-4 and TRBJ2-1; either TRBD1 or TRBD2 may fit D (6 bases each). CDR1 is MRHNA, CDR2 SNTAGT, per germline. The CDR3 runs to 14 residues. The germline V and J ends were trimmed by 3 bases and 10 bases, with 16 bases remaining between them.